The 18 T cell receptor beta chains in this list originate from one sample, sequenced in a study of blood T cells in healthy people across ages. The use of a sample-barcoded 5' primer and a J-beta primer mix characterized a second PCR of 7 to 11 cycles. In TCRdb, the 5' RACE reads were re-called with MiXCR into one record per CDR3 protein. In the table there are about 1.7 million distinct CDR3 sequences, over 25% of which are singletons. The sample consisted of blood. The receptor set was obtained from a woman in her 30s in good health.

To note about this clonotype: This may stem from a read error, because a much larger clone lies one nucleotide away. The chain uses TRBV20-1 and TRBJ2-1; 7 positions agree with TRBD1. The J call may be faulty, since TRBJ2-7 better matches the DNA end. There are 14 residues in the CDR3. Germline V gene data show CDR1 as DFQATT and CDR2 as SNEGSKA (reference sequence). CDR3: CSASSGSGGNEQYF. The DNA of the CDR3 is TGCAGTGCTAGCTCCGGGTCAGGGGGAAATGAGCAGTACTTC.

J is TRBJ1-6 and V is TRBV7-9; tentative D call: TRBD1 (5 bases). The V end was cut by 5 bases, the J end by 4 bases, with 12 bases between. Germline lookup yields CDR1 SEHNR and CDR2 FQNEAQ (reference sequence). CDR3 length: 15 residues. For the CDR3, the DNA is TGTGCCAGCAGCCAGAGACAGACTTATAATTCACCCCTCCACTTT. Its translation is CASSQRQTYNSPLHF.

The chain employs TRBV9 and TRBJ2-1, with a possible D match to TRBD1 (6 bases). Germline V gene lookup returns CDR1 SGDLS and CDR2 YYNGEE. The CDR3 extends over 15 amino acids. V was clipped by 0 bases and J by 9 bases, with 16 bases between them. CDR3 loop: CASSVEGGAVSEQFF. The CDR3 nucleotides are TGTGCCAGCAGCGTAGAAGGGGGAGCCGTAAGTGAGCAGTTCTTC.

In nucleotides, the CDR3 is TGTGCCACCAACTCCAGGGGTTACACTGAAGCTTTCTTT. This sequence encodes CATNSRGYTEAFF. The gene calls are TRBV2 and TRBJ1-1, with a possible D match to TRBD1 (6 bases). Trimming removed 10 bases from V and 3 bases from J, with 15 bases in between. CDR3 length: 13 residues. Per the germline V gene, CDR1 is SNHLY and CDR2 is FYNNEI.

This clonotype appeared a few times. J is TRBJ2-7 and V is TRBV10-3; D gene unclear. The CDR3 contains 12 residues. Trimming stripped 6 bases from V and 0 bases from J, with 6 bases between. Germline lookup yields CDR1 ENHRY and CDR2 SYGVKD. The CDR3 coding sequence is TGTGCCATCAGGGCTAGCTCCTACGAGCAGTACTTC. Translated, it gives CAIRASSYEQYF.

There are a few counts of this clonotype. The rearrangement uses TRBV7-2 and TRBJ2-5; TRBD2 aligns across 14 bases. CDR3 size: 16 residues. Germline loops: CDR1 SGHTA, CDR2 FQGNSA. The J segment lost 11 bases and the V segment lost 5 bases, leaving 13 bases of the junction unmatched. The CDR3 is CTSSPSGTSGRREQYF. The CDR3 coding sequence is TGTACCAGCAGCCCCTCCGGGACTAGCGGGAGAAGGGAGCAGTACTTC.

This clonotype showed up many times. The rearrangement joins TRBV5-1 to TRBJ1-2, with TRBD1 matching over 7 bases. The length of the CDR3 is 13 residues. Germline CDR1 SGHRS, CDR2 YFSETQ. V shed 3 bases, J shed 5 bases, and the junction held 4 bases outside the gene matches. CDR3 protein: CASSSTGDYGYTF. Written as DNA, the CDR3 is TGCGCCAGCAGCTCCACAGGGGATTATGGCTACACCTTC. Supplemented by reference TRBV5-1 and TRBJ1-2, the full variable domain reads KAGVTQTPRYLIKTRGQQVTLSCSPISGHRSVSWYQQTPGQGLQFLFEYFSETQRNKGNFPGRFSGRQFSNSRSEMNVSTLELGDSALYLCASSSTGDYGYTFGSGTRLTVV.

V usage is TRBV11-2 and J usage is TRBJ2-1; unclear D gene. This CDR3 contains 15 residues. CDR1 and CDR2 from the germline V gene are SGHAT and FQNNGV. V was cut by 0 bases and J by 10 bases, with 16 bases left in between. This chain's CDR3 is CASSLERRSGYEQFF. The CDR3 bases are TGTGCCAGCAGCTTAGAGCGACGGAGTGGGTACGAGCAGTTCTTC.

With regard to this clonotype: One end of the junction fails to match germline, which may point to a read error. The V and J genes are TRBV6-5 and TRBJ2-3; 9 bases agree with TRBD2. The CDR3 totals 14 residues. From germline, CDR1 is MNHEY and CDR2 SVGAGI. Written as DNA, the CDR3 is TGTGCCTGCAGTAGCGGGGGCCAGACAGATACGCAGTATTTT. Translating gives CACSSGGQTDTQYF.

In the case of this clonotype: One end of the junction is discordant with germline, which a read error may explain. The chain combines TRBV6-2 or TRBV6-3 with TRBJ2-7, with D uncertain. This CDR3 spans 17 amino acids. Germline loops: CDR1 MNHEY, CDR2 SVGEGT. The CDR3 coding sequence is TGTGCCGGCAGTTACTCGACGTCTGGACGGTCTTCCTACGAGCAGTACTTC. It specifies CAGSYSTSGRSSYEQYF.

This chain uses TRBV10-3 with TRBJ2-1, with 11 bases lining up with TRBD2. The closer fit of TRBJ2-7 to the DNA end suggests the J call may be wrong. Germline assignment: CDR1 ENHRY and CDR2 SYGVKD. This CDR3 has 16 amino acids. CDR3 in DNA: TGTGCCATCAGCTCCCTAGCGGGGGGAACCTACAATGAGCAGTACTTC. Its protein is CAISSLAGGTYNEQYF.

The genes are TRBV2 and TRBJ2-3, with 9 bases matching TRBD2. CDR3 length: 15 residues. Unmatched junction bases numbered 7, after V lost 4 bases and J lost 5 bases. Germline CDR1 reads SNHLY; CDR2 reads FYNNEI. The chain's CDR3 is CASSVSLAGIDTQYF. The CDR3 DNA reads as TGTGCCAGCAGTGTGAGTCTAGCGGGGATAGATACGCAGTATTTT.

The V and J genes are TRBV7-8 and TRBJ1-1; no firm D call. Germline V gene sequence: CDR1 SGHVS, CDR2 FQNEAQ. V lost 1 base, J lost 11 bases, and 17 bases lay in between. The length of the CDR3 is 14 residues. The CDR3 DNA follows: TGTGCCAGCAGCTTAGGACACTCCTCCCAAAAGGCTTTCTTT. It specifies CASSLGHSSQKAFF. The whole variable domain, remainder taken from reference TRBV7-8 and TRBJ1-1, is GAGVSQSPRYKVAKRGQDVALRCDPISGHVSLFWYQQALGQGPEFLTYFQNEAQLDKSGLPSDRFFAERPEGSVSTLKIQRTQQEDSAVYLCASSLGHSSQKAFFGQGTRLTVV.

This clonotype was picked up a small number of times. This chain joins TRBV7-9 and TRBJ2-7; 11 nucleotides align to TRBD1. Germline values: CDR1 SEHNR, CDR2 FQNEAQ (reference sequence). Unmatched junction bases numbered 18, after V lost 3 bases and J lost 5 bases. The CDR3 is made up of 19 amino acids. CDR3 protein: CASSFQENFSGTGGNEQYF. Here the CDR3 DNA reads TGTGCCAGCAGCTTTCAGGAAAACTTTTCCGGGACAGGGGGGAACGAGCAGTACTTC. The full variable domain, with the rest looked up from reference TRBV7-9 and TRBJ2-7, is DTGVSQNPRHKITKRGQNVTFRCDPISEHNRLYWYRQTLGQGPEFLTYFQNEAQLEKSRLLSDRFSAERPKGSFSTLEIQRTEQGDSAMYLCASSFQENFSGTGGNEQYFGPGTRLTVT.

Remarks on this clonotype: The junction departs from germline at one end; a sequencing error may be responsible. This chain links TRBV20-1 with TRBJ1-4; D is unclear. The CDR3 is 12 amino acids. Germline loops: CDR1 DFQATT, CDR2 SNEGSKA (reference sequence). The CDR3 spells CRARALGEKLFF. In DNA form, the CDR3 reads TGCAGAGCTAGGGCCTTGGGTGAAAAACTGTTTTTT.

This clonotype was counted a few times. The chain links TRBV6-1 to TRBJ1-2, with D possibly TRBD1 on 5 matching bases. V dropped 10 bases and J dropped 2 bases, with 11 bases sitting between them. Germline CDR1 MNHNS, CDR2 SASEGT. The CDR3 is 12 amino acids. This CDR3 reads CATDQGNYGYTF. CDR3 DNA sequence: TGTGCCACCGATCAGGGAAACTATGGCTACACCTTC.

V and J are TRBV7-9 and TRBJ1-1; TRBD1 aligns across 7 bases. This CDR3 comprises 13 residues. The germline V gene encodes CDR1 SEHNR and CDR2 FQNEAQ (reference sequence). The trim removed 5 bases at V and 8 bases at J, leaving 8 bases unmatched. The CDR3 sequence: CASSLTGIPEAFF. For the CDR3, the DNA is TGTGCCAGCAGCCTGACAGGGATCCCCGAAGCTTTCTTT.

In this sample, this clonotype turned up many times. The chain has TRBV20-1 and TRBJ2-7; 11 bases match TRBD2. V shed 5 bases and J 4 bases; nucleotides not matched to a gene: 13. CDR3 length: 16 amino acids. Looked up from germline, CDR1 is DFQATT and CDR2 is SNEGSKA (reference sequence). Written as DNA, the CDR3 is TGCAGTGCTGATACCCCCGGGACTAGCGGAACGTACGAGCAGTACTTC. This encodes CSADTPGTSGTYEQYF.